A selection of T cell receptor beta chains follows, all from one sample in a study of molecular identifiers for immune sequencing clone quantification. TCRdb reanalysed the PCR reads using MiXCR and keeps one entry per CDR3 protein. Of fewer than 350,000 distinct CDR3 sequences listed, 20% to 25% are singletons. The sequenced material came from naive CD8+ T cells from blood, with Jurkat cell RNA spiked in. The receptor source for this set is a human donor in good health. Some libraries in this study had Jurkat cell RNA spiked in. CDR3s include the opening cysteine and the closing phenylalanine or tryptophan.

>TRBV27|TRBJ1-1
CASSTGQPTEAFF
>TRBV11-3|TRBJ2-4
CASSFPADSRIQYF
>TRBV23-1|TRBJ1-5
CARYSTNSGCNQPQHF
>TRBV6-1|TRBJ2-7
CASSEAASYEQYF
>TRBV28|TRBJ1-1
CASSLQGVQTEAFF
>TRBV14|TRBJ1-1
CASSRTGLGTEAFF
>TRBV6-2/TRBV6-3|TRBJ2-7
CASSYSQTYEQYF
>TRBV12-3/TRBV12-4|TRBJ1-2
CASSLTGSDYGYTF
>TRBV20-1|TRBJ2-4
CSARVPTKNIQYF
>TRBV15|TRBJ2-5
CATSRDWSGQGAETQYF
>TRBV29-1|TRBJ2-2
CSAHRRRTAGGLFF
>TRBV27|TRBJ2-3
CASSQGLAGDTQYF
>TRBV13|TRBJ2-3
CASSSTLAGGEKSTDTQYF
>TRBV29-1|TRBJ1-1
CSARNTEAFF
>TRBV11-2|TRBJ2-3
CASSLWASGGGGGDTQYF
>TRBV5-6|TRBJ1-5
CASSFGPLGTQPQHF
>TRBV30|TRBJ1-1
CAWSVSDSTEAFF
>TRBV5-4|TRBJ2-3
CASSHEGADTQYF
>TRBV6-2/TRBV6-3|TRBJ2-7
CASSHGDYYEQYF
>TRBV4-3|TRBJ2-7
CASSQDGQGNEQYF
>TRBV11-2|TRBJ1-1
CASSSPRQLNTEAFF
>TRBV3-1|TRBJ1-1
CASSQVGAEAFF
>TRBV4-3|TRBJ2-3
CASPGGSSTDTQYF
>TRBV27|TRBJ2-1
CASSPLTYTISSYNEQFF
>TRBV6-1|TRBJ2-1
CASTEDRGSYNEQFF
>TRBV7-9|TRBJ2-5
CASSWPSLGLETQYF
>TRBV29-1|TRBJ2-1
CSVRGPYNEQFF
>TRBV6-2/TRBV6-3|TRBJ1-1
CASSLMTGVPEAFF
>TRBV5-1|TRBJ1-1
CASPYRGNTEAFF
>TRBV7-9|TRBJ2-3
CASSLAVGGHTDTQYF
>TRBV4-3|TRBJ2-3
CASSQYEGAEDTQYF
>TRBV21-1|TRBJ2-7
CASSKMGTGNHEQYF
>TRBV24-1|TRBJ1-2
CATTVGGGTGYTF
>TRBV29-1|TRBJ1-1
CSGTRMNTEAFF
>TRBV7-2|TRBJ2-1
CASSSIAGISYNEQFF
>TRBV28|TRBJ2-5
CVSSLLGDQETQYF
>TRBV20-1|TRBJ2-7
CSATGTSDYEQYF
>TRBV24-1|TRBJ2-1
CATSSARQGYNEQFF
>TRBV4-1|TRBJ1-2
CASSSSVIQKHGYTF
>TRBV30|TRBJ1-1
CARSPGTLGTEAFF
>TRBV5-1|TRBJ2-7
CASSSDGSRKDEQYF
>TRBV27|TRBJ1-5
CASSRQGGEPQHF